The 21 T cell receptor beta chains below all came from one sample that was sequenced in a study of blood T cell repertoires in COVID-19. Sequenced by immunoSEQ multiplex PCR; TCRdb stores in-frame clones only, minus some. In the table there are about 240,000 clones, around 83% of which are singletons. The specimen sequenced was peripheral blood. These receptor sequences come from a woman older than 75 with acute or convalescent COVID-19.

This clone was found a few times. This chain links TRBV5-1 with TRBJ2-2, with 7 positions matching TRBD1. Per germline, CDR1 SGHRS and CDR2 YFSETQ. V lost 5 bases, J lost 7 bases, and 8 bases stayed unmatched. This CDR3 region has 14 residues. The CDR3 nucleotides read TGCGCCAGCAGTCGGCAGGGGGTGGACGGGGAGCTGTTTTTT. It yields the protein CASSRQGVDGELFF.

Notes on this clone: At one end, the junction sequence differs from germline, possibly due to a read error. The CDR3 loop reads CASSFGTGDLF. The CDR3 region has the DNA TGTGCCAGCAGCTTCGGGACAGGGGATCTCTTC. The chain couples TRBV5-6 to TRBJ2-1; 10 positions match TRBD1. Per the germline V gene, CDR1 is SGHDT and CDR2 is YYEEEE. CDR3 length: 11 amino acids.

The genes are TRBV30 and TRBJ1-2; 10 positions match TRBD1. Germline CDR1 is GTSNPN and CDR2 is SVGIG (reference sequence). J was trimmed by 4 bases and V by 2 bases; bases with no gene match: 7. There are 15 residues in the CDR3. This CDR3 reads CAWSTRQGAGYGYTF. Here the CDR3 DNA reads TGTGCCTGGAGTACACGACAGGGGGCAGGCTATGGCTACACCTTC.

The J gene is TRBJ2-6, the V gene TRBV5-6, with D tentatively TRBD1 (5 bases). This CDR3 is built from 16 residues. The germline V gene has CDR1 SGHDT and CDR2 YYEEEE. The V gene lost 0 bases and the J gene lost 2 bases, with 9 bases spanning the gap. This CDR3 is CASSLAGAAGANVLTF. In DNA form, the CDR3 reads TGTGCCAGCAGCTTGGCTGGGGCGGCTGGGGCCAACGTCCTGACTTTC. The full variable domain, in which reference TRBV5-6 and TRBJ2-6 provide the parts outside the CDR3, is DAGVTQSPTHLIKTRGQQVTLRCSPKSGHDTVSWYQQALGQGPQFIFQYYEEEERQRGNFPDRFSGHQFPNYSSELNVNALLLGDSALYLCASSLAGAAGANVLTFGAGSRLTVL.

The chain uses TRBV11-3 and TRBJ1-6; no clear D. With 5 bases removed from V and 0 bases from J, the gap between germline ends came to 17 bases. CDR1 SGHNT and CDR2 YENEEA come from the germline V gene. This CDR3 has 18 amino acids. The CDR3 loop is CASSPRRGGSSYNSPLHF. In nucleotides, the CDR3 is TGTGCCAGCAGCCCCCGGCGGGGTGGAAGCTCCTATAATTCACCCCTCCACTTT.

V and J are TRBV10-3 and TRBJ1-2; 8 bases line up with TRBD1. Germline V gene sequence: CDR1 ENHRY, CDR2 SYGVKD. The CDR3 consists of 16 residues. After removal of 0 bases from V and 4 bases from J, the junction contained 7 bases not matched to a gene. This chain's CDR3 is CAISESGGQVSYGYTF. CDR3 DNA sequence: TGTGCCATCAGTGAGTCGGGGGGACAGGTATCCTATGGCTACACCTTC.

The CDR3 is CASSFGGDYGYTF. The CDR3 DNA follows: TGTGCCAGCAGCTTCGGGGGGGACTATGGCTACACCTTC. The rearrangement uses TRBV5-6 and TRBJ1-2, with D maybe TRBD1 (5 bases). The V gene lost 2 bases and the J gene lost 3 bases, with 8 bases spanning the gap. Germline CDR1 and CDR2: SGHDT and YYEEEE. The length of the CDR3 is 13 residues.

J is TRBJ2-7 and V is TRBV13; D is uncertain. The CDR3 is 12 residues long. From germline, CDR1 is PRHDT and CDR2 FYEKMQ (reference sequence). V shed 6 bases and J shed 0 bases, with 6 bases lying between them. The CDR3 is CASRSGSYEQYF. The CDR3 nucleotides are TGTGCCAGCAGGTCAGGCTCCTACGAGCAGTACTTC. The whole variable domain, filled in from reference TRBV13 and TRBJ2-7, reads AAGVIQSPRHLIKEKRETATLKCYPIPRHDTVYWYQQGPGQDPQFLISFYEKMQSDKGSIPDRFSAQQFSDYHSELNMSSLELGDSALYFCASRSGSYEQYFGPGTRLTVT.

This sequence joins TRBV20-1 and TRBJ2-3; 12 nucleotides align to TRBD2. CDR3 size: 18 residues. From germline, CDR1 is DFQATT and CDR2 SNEGSKA (reference sequence). The J segment lost 0 bases and the V segment lost 3 bases, leaving 10 bases of the junction unmatched. CDR3 in DNA: TGCAGTGCTAGTCCTCTAGCGGGGGGGCGTGGTAGCACAGATACGCAGTATTTT. Protein product: CSASPLAGGRGSTDTQYF.

Here the CDR3 reads CAISGAGGQETQYF. As DNA, the CDR3 is TGTGCCATCAGTGGGGCAGGGGGACAAGAGACCCAGTACTTC. V usage is TRBV10-3 and J usage is TRBJ2-5; 7 nucleotides agree with TRBD1. Germline V gene lookup returns CDR1 ENHRY and CDR2 SYGVKD. The CDR3 spans 14 residues. V lost 4 bases to trimming and J lost 2 bases; unmatched junction nucleotides: 4.

The chain employs TRBV2 and TRBJ1-5; D ambiguous. Germline V gene sequence: CDR1 SNHLY, CDR2 FYNNEI. This CDR3 comprises 15 residues. Trimming removed 4 bases from V and 4 bases from J, with 14 bases in between. The CDR3 here is CASSAQGRKNQPQHF. The CDR3 DNA reads TGTGCCAGCAGTGCCCAAGGGAGAAAAAATCAGCCCCAGCATTTT.

The J gene is TRBJ2-1, the V gene TRBV11-3, with no clear D. The V end lost 2 bases, the J end lost 0 bases, and 14 bases lay between the germline ends. Germline V gives CDR1 SGHNT, CDR2 YENEEA. The CDR3 spans 17 residues. CDR3 in DNA: TGTGCCAGCAGCTTAAGCCCCCTCGATAGCTCCTACAATGAGCAGTTCTTC. Its protein is CASSLSPLDSSYNEQFF.

A single count supports this clone. The chain couples TRBV6-1 to TRBJ1-1, with a tentative D call TRBD1 (6 bases). The CDR3 runs 13 residues. V was trimmed by 5 bases and J by 1 base, leaving 8 bases between them. Germline loops: CDR1 MNHNS, CDR2 SASEGT. The CDR3 protein is CASSSQGNTEAFF. CDR3 in DNA: TGTGCCAGCAGTTCACAGGGGAACACTGAAGCTTTCTTT.

V usage is TRBV28 and J usage is TRBJ1-2; the D is unclear. Germline V gene sequence: CDR1 MDHEN, CDR2 SYDVKM. V was cut by 6 bases and J by 4 bases, with 15 bases left in between. The CDR3 is 14 residues long. The CDR3 sequence: CASSPAGSPYGYTF. The DNA of the CDR3 is TGTGCCAGCAGCCCAGCGGGGTCCCCCTATGGCTACACCTTC.

J is TRBJ1-1 and V is TRBV5-1, with D tentatively TRBD1 (5 bases). Germline V gives CDR1 SGHRS, CDR2 YFSETQ. Trimming cost V 0 bases and J 4 bases, with 13 bases left between them. This CDR3 is 15 amino acids long. The DNA for the CDR3 is TGCGCCAGCAGCTTGGAAGTGGTCCAGGGCACTGAAGCTTTCTTT. This sequence encodes CASSLEVVQGTEAFF.

This clone was seen a single time. The genes are TRBV28 and TRBJ2-2; 7 nucleotides align to TRBD1. The V gene end was trimmed by 7 bases and the J gene end by 2 bases; junction bases not matched to a gene: 10. The germline V gene encodes CDR1 MDHEN and CDR2 SYDVKM. This CDR3 is built from 16 residues. The CDR3, as DNA: TGTGCCAGCACCTCCGCCGGGACAGTTAACACCGGGGAGCTGTTTTTT. Translation: CASTSAGTVNTGELFF.

The rearrangement links TRBV9 to TRBJ2-1; D perhaps matches TRBD2 (6 bases). The CDR3 is 14 residues long. Trimming shortened V by 2 bases and J by 8 bases, and 14 bases separated the two germline ends. Germline-derived CDR1 and CDR2 are SGDLS and YYNGEE. CDR3 DNA sequence: TGTGCCAGCAGCGTTATCGGGGGATCCCATGAGCAGTTCTTC. Residues: CASSVIGGSHEQFF.

The V call is TRBV7-8, the J call TRBJ2-5; 7 bases match TRBD1. CDR1 is SGHVS, CDR2 FQNEAQ, per germline. V was clipped by 1 base and J by 0 bases; unmatched bases: 11. The CDR3 totals 18 residues. The CDR3 here is CASSLVGGPHLYQETQYF. The CDR3 DNA sequence: TGTGCCAGCAGCTTAGTAGGGGGCCCCCACCTGTACCAAGAGACCCAGTACTTC.

This chain joins TRBV18 and TRBJ2-1; D is possibly TRBD2 (5 bases). CDR1 is KGHSH, CDR2 LQKENI, per germline. CDR3 length: 17 amino acids. Deletions cut 2 bases from V and 6 bases from J, with 20 bases between. The CDR3 spells CASSPVNSVVPFNEQFF. CDR3 nucleotide sequence: TGTGCCAGCTCACCAGTTAATAGCGTTGTCCCCTTCAATGAGCAGTTCTTC.

The rearrangement uses TRBV19 and TRBJ2-5, with 9 bases that match TRBD1. CDR1 LNHDA and CDR2 SQIVND come from the germline V gene (reference sequence). The CDR3 is made up of 15 amino acids. Trimming removed 6 bases from V and 2 bases from J; junction bases left unmatched: 7. The CDR3 loop is CASSRDRDRQETQYF. The CDR3 DNA follows: TGTGCCAGTAGCAGGGACAGGGACAGGCAAGAGACCCAGTACTTC.

The chain joins TRBV5-1 to TRBJ2-5; 7 bases are shared with TRBD2. The CDR3 spans 15 residues. V was clipped by 4 bases and J by 5 bases; unmatched bases: 11. The germline gives CDR1 SGHRS, CDR2 YFSETQ. The CDR3 is CASSIGPGGGETQYF. CDR3 in DNA: TGCGCCAGCAGCATCGGACCGGGAGGTGGGGAGACCCAGTACTTC.